This TCR beta chain was found in a study of T cells in Graves' hyperthyroidism and ophthalmopathy (dated by TCRdb to between 2017 and 2020). About the study as a whole: Peripheral blood was sampled at the time of initial diagnosis, prior to any treatment. To identify TCR V-J signatures that set the groups apart, the researchers used a discovery cohort of 100 patients, made up of 40 to 45 with Graves' ophthalmopathy and about 60 with stable Graves' hyperthyroidism. An independent validation cohort of under 20 hyperthyroidism patients and more than 15 patients who later progressed to ophthalmopathy tested prospective prediction of ophthalmopathy. The roughly 100 discovery patients were divided at random into training and test sets in a 7:3 ratio. In addition, the study compared T-cell repertoires in thyroid tissue and in blood from several Graves' hyperthyroidism patients. Following sampling, methimazole starting at 30 mg daily was given to hyperthyroidism patients, and high-dose intravenous methylprednisolone was given to ophthalmopathy patients. According to the paper, TCR Vbeta CDR3 sequencing was carried out on more than 120 peripheral blood samples, which came from about 45 ophthalmopathy, 70 to 80 hyperthyroidism and roughly 17 progressor patients. What the study reported, not specific to this receptor: Most expanded thyroid clonotypes (frequency above 0.001) were also detected in blood, a finding suggesting that blood repertoires may reflect thyroid immune responses. No statistical method was used to set the sample size in advance, and investigators knew the group allocation. In validation, the model predicted progression to ophthalmopathy with 65% to 71% sensitivity and around 72% specificity, a median of around 6.6 months before onset. In cross-validation, a model built on a 13 V-J signature told ophthalmopathy apart from stable hyperthyroidism with about 90% sensitivity and roughly 82% specificity, and in testing the same model reached 80%/75%.

This clonotype was observed many times. This clone's antigen is unknown. No base-level quality is on record; no much larger clone is a single base apart. Ophthalmopathy patients had moderately to severely active disease, Clinical Activity Score of at least 3, NOSPECS grade of at least 4, and duration under 3 months. Any patient with an uncontrolled infection, another autoimmune disease, pregnancy or lactation was excluded. Clinical symptoms, serum thyroxine and TRAb, thyroid ultrasound, and orbital computed tomography formed the basis for the diagnoses. Ficoll-Paque density gradient centrifugation was used to isolate PBMCs from 10 ml of fresh peripheral blood. Total RNA was extracted with Trizol reagent, and quality was checked on an Agilent 2100 Bioanalyzer. The germline ends are 3 bases apart after V is trimmed by 2 bases and J by 6 bases. Inclusive of the bounding cysteine and phenylalanine, the CDR3 is 11 residues long. The read is trimmed to its CDR3 DNA, 33 bases read in frame from base 1. CDR1 and CDR2, per the germline V gene, are MNHEY and SVGEGT.

Amplification of TCR beta CDR3 regions was carried out from RNA transcripts. For the first round of RT-PCR on the TCR CDR3, the HTBI primer set was used together with the Qiagen OneStep RT-PCR kit. Libraries were constructed in a second round of multiplex PCR, after which size selection and purification were carried out. Libraries were sequenced paired-end with 100 bp reads on an Illumina HiSeq2000. In the source study's methods: SOAPnuke was used to process the raw data, with reads discarded if the reads contained adapters or uncalled bases, had a mean Phred below 15, or lacked an exact constant-primer or identifier match. COPE v1.2.5 was used to merge high-quality paired reads, and clonotypes were defined as unique nucleotide sequences. MiTCR v1.1 was used to align clonotypes to the IMGT TRBV, TRBD and TRBJ reference segments. The analysis included only V-J combinations with a frequency above 0.0001, which together covered roughly 99% of the repertoires. A TCS score was defined as the ratio between F50 (clonal expansion) and ExV (chaos), using BLOSUM62-based TCRdist between CDR3 peptides within each V-J. Welch's t-statistics and random forest reduced 450 to 600 V-J features to 10 to 15, which were used in a naive Bayes classifier (R e1071). TCRdb passed the public sequencing reads through fastp at Q25 and MiXCR, retaining productive beta sequences. A single entry per CDR3 protein holds the most common genes and DNA from its merged rows. Clone size and V and J calls follow TCRdb, not the original study. This sample has around 620,000 distinct CDR3 sequences in its table, and 13% to 15% of those were observed once. The ten biggest clones cover over 6% of the sample.

The receptor was isolated from a woman aged 18-29 years with Graves' ophthalmopathy. The source material was blood. The sequence is built from TRBV6-2 or TRBV6-3 and TRBJ2-3; no D gene is confidently identified. The nucleotide sequence reads as follows: TGTGCCAGCAGTTACCTGGATACGCAGTATTTT. This gives the protein CASSYLDTQYF.